The present T cell receptor beta chain was sequenced within a study of blood T cells in healthy people across ages. The wider study: Per every two T cells, about one barcoded beta molecule was captured by template switching.

The use of a sample-barcoded 5' primer and a J-beta primer mix characterized a second PCR of about 7 to 12 cycles. TCRdb used MiXCR to reprocess the 5' RACE reads, holding one entry per CDR3 protein. In the table there are about 640,000 distinct CDR3 sequences, around 31% of which are singletons. A remark on this clonotype: A read error is possible here, since a much larger clone lies one base away.

The junction had 6 bases not matched to a gene; V was cut back by 1 base and J by 13 bases. Germline V gene sequence: CDR1 SGHRS, CDR2 YFSETQ. This CDR3 has 15 amino acids. The receptor comes from a woman aged 80 or over in good health. V usage is TRBV5-1 and J usage is TRBJ2-1; 15 bases fit TRBD2. The sample was blood. CDR3 loop: CASSLRTSGGETQFF. The CDR3 nucleotides read TGCGCCAGCAGCTTGCGGACTAGCGGGGGGGAGACCCAGTTCTTC.